The 21 T cell receptor beta chains in this list originate from one sample, sequenced in a study of T cell responses to AZD1222 COVID-19 vaccine. Some clones are missing from TCRdb's copy, which holds only in-frame ones; the method was immunoSEQ multiplex PCR. The data contain 180,000 or so clones, under 95% of them seen just once; the ten biggest clones take up 1% to 1.5%. The specimen was peripheral blood, collected 28 days after the second AZD1222 dose. Receptor source: an adult who received the AZD1222 COVID-19 vaccine.

The chain employs TRBV30 and TRBJ1-2; 10 bases are shared with TRBD1. Trimming cost V 4 bases and J 4 bases; bases outside gene matches: 9. Germline lookup yields CDR1 GTSNPN and CDR2 SVGIG (reference sequence). This CDR3 region has 15 residues. The CDR3 is CAWIPGTGDIYGYTF. CDR3 in DNA: TGTGCCTGGATTCCAGGGACAGGGGACATCTATGGCTACACCTTC. Variable domain in full (rest from reference TRBV30 and TRBJ1-2): SQTIHQWPATLVQPVGSPLSLECTVEGTSNPNLYWYRQAAGRGLQLLFYSVGIGQISSEVPQNLSASRPQDRQFILSSKKLLLSDSGFYLCAWIPGTGDIYGYTFGSGTRLTVV.

The gene calls are TRBV5-1 and TRBJ1-5, with 8 bases that match TRBD1. The J segment lost 7 bases and the V segment lost 4 bases, leaving 7 bases of the junction unmatched. The CDR3 is 14 residues long. Germline lookup yields CDR1 SGHRS and CDR2 YFSETQ. The CDR3 is CASSPDRAGQPQHF. The CDR3 coding sequence is TGCGCCAGCAGCCCGGACAGGGCGGGCCAGCCCCAGCATTTT.

The CDR3 DNA is TGCAGCGTAGCCGGGACTAGTGGAACCCACGAGCAGTACTTC. Amino acids: CSVAGTSGTHEQYF. V usage is TRBV29-1 and J usage is TRBJ2-7; 8 bases fit TRBD2. The length of the CDR3 is 14 residues. Germline values: CDR1 SQVTM, CDR2 ANQGSEA. The trim removed 6 bases at V and 5 bases at J, leaving 12 bases unmatched.

The chain couples TRBV10-3 to TRBJ1-5; 9 bases align to TRBD1. Germline CDR1 and CDR2: ENHRY and SYGVKD. The junction had 5 bases not matched to a gene; V was cut back by 1 base and J by 4 bases. CDR3 length equals 16 residues. The CDR3 region has the DNA TGTGCCATCAGTGAGTTCGGGACAGGGAGTAATCAGCCCCAGCATTTT. This sequence encodes CAISEFGTGSNQPQHF.

The rearrangement uses TRBV24-1 and TRBJ1-1; TRBD1 matches 9 bases. From germline, CDR1 is KGHDR and CDR2 SFDVKD. With 7 bases clipped from V and 5 bases from J, the junction kept 7 bases outside the gene matches. This CDR3 is built from 14 residues. CDR3 coding DNA: TGTGCCACCAGAGATGACAGGGGGGGTACTGAAGCTTTCTTT. It codes for CATRDDRGGTEAFF.

J is TRBJ2-1 and V is TRBV6-5; 7 bases line up with TRBD2. The CDR3 has 15 amino acids. CDR1 MNHEY and CDR2 SVGAGI come from the germline V gene. V gave up 8 bases and J gave up 4 bases; unmatched junction bases: 11. This CDR3 is CASGLLAEPYNEQFF. CDR3 coding DNA: TGTGCCAGCGGACTCCTAGCGGAACCTTACAATGAGCAGTTCTTC.

The V call is TRBV30, the J call TRBJ1-2; 9 nucleotides align to TRBD1. This CDR3 is 14 amino acids long. J was trimmed by 2 bases and V by 3 bases; bases with no gene match: 4. Germline lookup yields CDR1 GTSNPN and CDR2 SVGIG (reference sequence). The DNA for the CDR3 is TGTGCCTGGAGGGGACAGGGTATAAACTATGGCTACACCTTC. This gives the protein CAWRGQGINYGYTF.

V usage is TRBV27 and J usage is TRBJ2-6; no reliable D call. Germline assignment: CDR1 MNHEY and CDR2 SMNVEV (reference sequence). V shed 5 bases and J shed 1 base, with 15 bases lying between them. This CDR3 is built from 17 residues. The CDR3 reads CASSGVAYGSGANVLTF. In DNA, the CDR3 is TGTGCCAGCAGTGGGGTCGCGTACGGGTCTGGGGCCAACGTCCTGACTTTC.

V gene TRBV19 combines with J gene TRBJ2-7, with 14 bases that match TRBD2. After removal of 5 bases from V and 0 bases from J, the junction contained 3 bases not matched to a gene. The germline gives CDR1 LNHDA, CDR2 SQIVND (reference sequence). The CDR3 extends over 16 amino acids. The CDR3 here is CASSRLAGGSSYEQYF. CDR3 nucleotides: TGTGCCAGTAGTCGACTAGCGGGGGGGAGCTCCTACGAGCAGTACTTC.

The CDR3 protein is CASSAGRHTEAFF. As DNA, the CDR3 is TGTGCCAGCAGTGCAGGGAGACACACTGAAGCTTTCTTT. The chain carries TRBV25-1 and TRBJ1-1; D is possibly TRBD1 (5 bases). The V gene's germline CDR1 is MGHDK and CDR2 SYGVNS. V was clipped by 4 bases and J by 3 bases, with 9 bases between them. The length of the CDR3 is 13 residues.

The V call is TRBV2, the J call TRBJ1-2; D is possibly TRBD1 (6 bases). The CDR3 has 16 residues. The germline CDR1 and CDR2 sequences are SNHLY and FYNNEI. Trimming took off 4 bases at V and 2 bases at J, with 17 bases between the two ends. CDR3 coding DNA: TGTGCCAGCAGTGCGGGGGCAGCCCGGGGAAACTATGGCTACACCTTC. It translates to CASSAGAARGNYGYTF. The variable domain in full, completed from reference TRBV2 and TRBJ1-2, reads EPEVTQTPSHQVTQMGQEVILRCVPISNHLYFYWYRQILGQKVEFLVSFYNNEISEKSEIFDDQFSVERPDGSNFTLKIRSTKLEDSAMYFCASSAGAARGNYGYTFGSGTRLTVV.

The chain has TRBV19 and TRBJ2-3, with 15 bases lining up with TRBD2. This CDR3 contains 19 residues. Germline V gene lookup returns CDR1 LNHDA and CDR2 SQIVND (reference sequence). Unmatched junction bases numbered 9, after V lost 3 bases and J lost 2 bases. CDR3 sequence: CASSMAGTSGGTSTDTQYF. In DNA form, the CDR3 reads TGTGCCAGTAGTATGGCAGGGACTAGCGGGGGGACTTCCACAGATACGCAGTATTTT. Together with reference TRBV19 and TRBJ2-3, the CDR3 gives the full variable domain: DGGITQSPKYLFRKEGQNVTLSCEQNLNHDAMYWYRQDPGQGLRLIYYSQIVNDFQKGDIAEGYSVSREKKESFPLTVTSAQKNPTAFYLCASSMAGTSGGTSTDTQYFGPGTRLTVL.

The chain links TRBV6-1 to TRBJ1-2; 10 nucleotides align to TRBD1. J lost 13 bases, V lost 6 bases, and 11 bases had no gene match. CDR3 length: 13 amino acids. In germline, CDR1 is MNHNS, CDR2 SASEGT. The CDR3 bases are TGTGCCAGCAGCCCCCGGGACAGGGGACCGGGCACCTTC. Amino acid sequence: CASSPRDRGPGTF.

The chain recombines TRBV3-1 (or the pseudogene TRBV3-2) with TRBJ1-4, with D unclear. V was clipped by 4 bases and J by 8 bases, with 11 bases between them. CDR1 is LGHDT, CDR2 YNNKEL, per germline (reference sequence). There are 13 residues in the CDR3. CDR3 residues: CASSRGVYEKLFF. The CDR3 nucleotides are TGTGCCAGCAGCCGCGGGGTTTACGAAAAACTGTTTTTT.

The chain couples TRBV15 to TRBJ1-1; D remains ambiguous. The germline V and J ends were trimmed by 1 base and 1 base, with 19 bases remaining between them. Germline V lookup: CDR1 LNHNV, CDR2 YYDKDF (reference sequence). The CDR3 extends over 18 amino acids. The CDR3 protein is CATSRGTGMDGANTEAFF. Written as DNA, the CDR3 is TGTGCCACCAGCAGAGGAACTGGGATGGACGGAGCGAACACTGAAGCTTTCTTT.

This clone has a single count. J is TRBJ1-1 and V is TRBV20-1; D unresolved. V lost 6 bases and J 2 bases, leaving 7 bases between the germline ends. Per the germline V gene, CDR1 is DFQATT and CDR2 is SNEGSKA (reference sequence). The CDR3 loop spans 11 amino acids. The CDR3 region is CSANSNTEAFF. The CDR3 nucleotides read TGCAGTGCCAACAGCAACACTGAAGCTTTCTTT.

The chain joins TRBV6-2 or TRBV6-3 to TRBJ2-3; 8 bases are a match to TRBD1. V shed 5 bases, J shed 2 bases, and the junction held 3 bases outside the gene matches. Germline CDR1 is MNHEY and CDR2 is SVGEGT. The CDR3 is made up of 14 amino acids. The CDR3 loop reads CASSQGADTDTQYF. CDR3 nucleotide sequence: TGTGCCAGCAGTCAGGGGGCAGACACAGATACGCAGTATTTT.

The V gene is TRBV5-4, the J gene TRBJ2-7, with TRBD1 as a possible D gene (6 bases). V lost 1 base, J lost 6 bases, and 11 bases lay in between. Germline CDR1 reads SGHNT; CDR2 reads YYREEE (reference sequence). The CDR3 totals 13 residues. The CDR3 here is CASSLPGAAEQYF. Written as DNA, the CDR3 is TGTGCCAGCAGCTTGCCAGGGGCAGCCGAGCAGTACTTC.

This clone was counted a single time. This chain uses TRBV5-1 with TRBJ1-1; 7 bases are shared with TRBD1. Trimming took 6 bases from V and 1 from J; bases not matched to a gene: 12. The CDR3 loop spans 16 amino acids. Germline CDR1 SGHRS, CDR2 YFSETQ. CDR3 amino acids: CASTVSRRGTNTEAFF. The CDR3 nucleotides read TGCGCCAGCACAGTTAGCCGCAGGGGGACGAACACTGAAGCTTTCTTT. The whole variable domain, remainder taken from reference TRBV5-1 and TRBJ1-1, is KAGVTQTPRYLIKTRGQQVTLSCSPISGHRSVSWYQQTPGQGLQFLFEYFSETQRNKGNFPGRFSGRQFSNSRSEMNVSTLELGDSALYLCASTVSRRGTNTEAFFGQGTRLTVV.

The chain has TRBV2 and TRBJ1-5; tentative D call: TRBD1 (6 bases). CDR3 length: 14 residues. Per germline, CDR1 SNHLY and CDR2 FYNNEI. Trimming removed 9 bases from V and 5 bases from J, with 17 bases in between. CDR3 sequence reads: CARGGHWADQPQHF. The CDR3 DNA follows: TGTGCCAGAGGGGGTCACTGGGCTGATCAGCCCCAGCATTTT.

V is TRBV6-1 and J is TRBJ1-5; D is perhaps TRBD1 (6 bases). The CDR3 has 15 residues. Germline V gene sequence: CDR1 MNHNS, CDR2 SASEGT. Trimming took 3 bases from V and 2 from J, leaving 11 bases between them. The CDR3 loop is CASSEWGQGNQPQHF. CDR3 bases: TGTGCCAGCAGTGAGTGGGGGCAGGGCAATCAGCCCCAGCATTTT.